The clone carrying this T cell receptor beta chain was picked up a small number of times. Its specificity is not known. This table comes from immunoSEQ multiplex PCR, and its TCRdb copy is limited to in-frame clones, with some not included. The sample holds about a million clones, approximately 76% seen once. These data are taken from a study of shared clonotypes between healthy human individuals. Broader study findings: When compared with the clonotypes that were shared by all four sorted-subset donors, the non-shared clonotypes turned out to have lower generation probabilities.

V was clipped by 1 base and J by 3 bases, with 10 bases between them. The CDR3 loop spans 15 amino acids. The germline CDR1 and CDR2 sequences are MGHRA and YSYEKL. Sequencing input: memory CD4+ T cells sorted from blood. Subset: CD45RA-negative fraction. The chain carries TRBV4-1 and TRBJ1-5; the D is unclear. The sequence derives from a man between 18 and 35 years old in good health. As DNA, the CDR3 is TGCGCCAGCAGCCAAGGTATTTCGATCAATCAGCCCCAGCATTTT. Protein product: CASSQGISINQPQHF.